This T cell receptor beta chain was captured in a study of molecular identifiers for immune sequencing clone quantification. This clonotype was counted many times. TCRdb reanalysed the PCR reads using MiXCR and keeps one entry per CDR3 protein. The top ten hold about 1.1% of the sample, which has around 40,000 distinct CDR3 sequences, under 25% seen once. The sequenced sample was naive CD8+ T cells from blood, with Jurkat cell RNA spiked in. Subset indicated: FACS-sorted CD8+CD4-CCR7+CD45RA+ naive T cells. The TCR was taken from a human donor in good health. Some libraries in this study had Jurkat cell RNA spiked in.

CDR3 region: CSAPGQRNTDTQYF. The DNA of the CDR3 is TGCAGTGCCCCGGGACAGCGAAACACAGATACGCAGTATTTT. This chain links TRBV20-1 with TRBJ2-3, with TRBD1 matching over 7 bases. The CDR3 runs to 14 residues. J was trimmed by 2 bases and V by 6 bases; bases with no gene match: 8. Germline V lookup: CDR1 DFQATT, CDR2 SNEGSKA (reference sequence).